The clone carrying this T cell receptor beta chain has just a few counts. Its target is not known. The study reverse transcribed the entire isolated RNA, so it sequenced expressed TCRB transcripts. Libraries were prepared by immunoSEQ multiplex PCR; TCRdb keeps only in-frame clonotypes and omits some of them. The data show 300,000 to 350,000 clones, about 13% seen once. The data are from a study of beta chain features in type 1 diabetes. Purity exceeding 95% was reached by all sorted populations. Deletions cut 5 bases from V and 4 bases from J, with 10 bases between. In germline, CDR1 is SGHVS, CDR2 FQNEAQ. The CDR3 has 13 amino acids. Whole-study findings and limits: Significant though moderate, a shortening of TCRB CDR3s appeared in all four CD4+ subsets of Type 1 diabetes patients. Since sequencing was performed on cDNA, cells with high TCR expression could be over-represented.

Sequencing used naive CD4+ T cells from blood. The chain has TRBV7-8 and TRBJ2-3; possible D gene TRBD1, 6 bases. The source is a woman between 18 and 30 years old with type 1 diabetes. The CDR3 region is CASSTGTPDTQYF. CDR3 DNA sequence: TGTGCCAGCAGCACGGGGACACCAGATACGCAGTATTTT.